This T cell receptor beta chain came from a study of beta chain features in type 1 diabetes. In the case of this clone: Its antigen is as yet unknown.

Whole-study results and caveats: Naive, central memory and regulatory TCRB repertoires appeared more similar among patients than healthy donors. For type 1 diabetes patients, VDJ junctions showed fewer insertions and more deletions.

The single heparinised draw taken from each donor contained about 110 mL of blood on average. Every sorted population was more than 95% pure. V gave up 1 base and J gave up 4 bases; unmatched junction bases: 6. There are 15 residues in the CDR3. The germline CDR1 and CDR2 sequences are LGHNA and YNFKEQ. The sequenced template was cDNA made from the entire isolated RNA. Libraries were prepared by immunoSEQ multiplex PCR; TCRdb keeps only in-frame clonotypes and omits some of them. The repertoire consists of 300,000 to 350,000 clones, with around a fifth occurring once and the leading ten covering 0.044%.

Sequenced: naive CD4+ T cells from blood. The receptor was isolated from a woman younger than 30 in good health. The chain is built from TRBV4-2 and TRBJ1-2, with 7 bases lining up with TRBD1. CDR3: CASSQGRGGGYGYTF. CDR3 DNA sequence: TGTGCCAGCAGCCAAGGCCGAGGGGGCGGCTATGGCTACACCTTC.